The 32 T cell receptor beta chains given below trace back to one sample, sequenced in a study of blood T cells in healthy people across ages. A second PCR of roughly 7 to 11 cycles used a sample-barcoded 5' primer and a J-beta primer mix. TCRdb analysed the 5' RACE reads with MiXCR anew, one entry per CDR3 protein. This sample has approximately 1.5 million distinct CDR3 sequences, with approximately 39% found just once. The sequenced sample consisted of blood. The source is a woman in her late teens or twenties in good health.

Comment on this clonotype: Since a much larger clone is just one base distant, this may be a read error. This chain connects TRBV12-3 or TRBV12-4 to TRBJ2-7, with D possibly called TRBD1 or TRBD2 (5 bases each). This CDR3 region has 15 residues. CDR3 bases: TGTGCCGGCAGTAAAACAGGAGAGGGTTCCTACGAGCAGTACTTC. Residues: CAGSKTGEGSYEQYF.

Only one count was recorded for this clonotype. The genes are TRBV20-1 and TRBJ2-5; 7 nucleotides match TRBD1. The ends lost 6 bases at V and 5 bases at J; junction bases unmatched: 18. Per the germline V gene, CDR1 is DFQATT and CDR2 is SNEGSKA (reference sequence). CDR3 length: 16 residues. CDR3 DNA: TGCAGTGCAGATAAGCTTACACAGGGGTTTGACGAGACCCAGTACTTC. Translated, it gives CSADKLTQGFDETQYF.

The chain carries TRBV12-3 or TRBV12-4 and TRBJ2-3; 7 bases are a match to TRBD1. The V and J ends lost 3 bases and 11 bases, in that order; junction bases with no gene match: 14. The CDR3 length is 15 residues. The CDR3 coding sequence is TGTGCCAGCAGTTTTGGAACAGTGGGGACAGATGTGCAGTATTTT. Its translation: CASSFGTVGTDVQYF.

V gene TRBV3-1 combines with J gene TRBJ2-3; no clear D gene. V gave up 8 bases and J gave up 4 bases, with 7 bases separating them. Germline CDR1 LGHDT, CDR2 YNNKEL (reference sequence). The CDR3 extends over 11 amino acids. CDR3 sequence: CASADPDTQYF. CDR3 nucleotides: TGTGCCAGCGCCGACCCAGATACGCAGTATTTT.

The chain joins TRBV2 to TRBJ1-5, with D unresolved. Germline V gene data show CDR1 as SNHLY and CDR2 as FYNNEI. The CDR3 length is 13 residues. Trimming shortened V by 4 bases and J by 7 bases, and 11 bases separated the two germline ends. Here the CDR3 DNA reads TGTGCCAGCAGTGGACATCCACGGCAGCCCCAGCATTTT. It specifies CASSGHPRQPQHF.

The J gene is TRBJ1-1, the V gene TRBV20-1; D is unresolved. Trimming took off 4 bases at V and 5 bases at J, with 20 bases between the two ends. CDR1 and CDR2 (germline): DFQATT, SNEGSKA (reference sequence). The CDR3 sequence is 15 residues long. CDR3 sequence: CSANLDFRVGTEAFF. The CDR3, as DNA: TGCAGTGCTAATTTGGATTTTAGGGTCGGTACTGAAGCTTTCTTT.

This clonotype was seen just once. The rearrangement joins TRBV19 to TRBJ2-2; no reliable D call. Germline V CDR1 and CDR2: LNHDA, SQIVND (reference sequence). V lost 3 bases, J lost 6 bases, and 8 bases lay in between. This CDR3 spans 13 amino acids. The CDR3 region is CASSIVVPGELFF. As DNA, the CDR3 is TGTGCCAGTAGTATCGTGGTACCCGGGGAGCTGTTTTTT.

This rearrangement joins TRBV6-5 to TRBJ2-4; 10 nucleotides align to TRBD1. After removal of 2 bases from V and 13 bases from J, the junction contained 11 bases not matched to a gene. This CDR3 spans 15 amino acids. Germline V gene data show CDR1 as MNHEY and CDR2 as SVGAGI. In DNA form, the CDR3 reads TGTGCCAGCAGTTACCGAGGACAGGGGGTCGACGGGCAGTACTTC. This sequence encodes CASSYRGQGVDGQYF.

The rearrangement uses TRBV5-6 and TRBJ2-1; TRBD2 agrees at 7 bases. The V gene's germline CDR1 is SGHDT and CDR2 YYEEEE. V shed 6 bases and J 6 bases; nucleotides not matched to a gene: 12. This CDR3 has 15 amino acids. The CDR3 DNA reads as TGTGCCAGCACCCCTATAGCGGGTGGGTTCAATGAGCAGTTCTTC. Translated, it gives CASTPIAGGFNEQFF.

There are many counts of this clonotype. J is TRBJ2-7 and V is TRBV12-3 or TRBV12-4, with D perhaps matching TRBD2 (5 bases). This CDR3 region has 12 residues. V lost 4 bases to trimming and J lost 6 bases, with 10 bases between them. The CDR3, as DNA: TGTGCCAGCAGTTATCGGGGTGGCGAGCAGTACTTC. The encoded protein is CASSYRGGEQYF.

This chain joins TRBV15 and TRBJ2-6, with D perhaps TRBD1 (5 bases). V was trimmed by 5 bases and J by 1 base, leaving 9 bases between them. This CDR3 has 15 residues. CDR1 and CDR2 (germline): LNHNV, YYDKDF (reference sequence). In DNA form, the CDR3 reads TGTGCCACCAGCGCACGACAGTCTGGGGCCAACGTCCTGACTTTC. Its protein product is CATSARQSGANVLTF.

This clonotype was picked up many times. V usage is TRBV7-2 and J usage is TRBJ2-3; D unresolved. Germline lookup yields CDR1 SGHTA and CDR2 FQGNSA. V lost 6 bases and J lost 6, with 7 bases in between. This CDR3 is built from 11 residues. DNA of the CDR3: TGTGCCAGCAGTGCGTCGGATACGCAGTATTTT. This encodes CASSASDTQYF.

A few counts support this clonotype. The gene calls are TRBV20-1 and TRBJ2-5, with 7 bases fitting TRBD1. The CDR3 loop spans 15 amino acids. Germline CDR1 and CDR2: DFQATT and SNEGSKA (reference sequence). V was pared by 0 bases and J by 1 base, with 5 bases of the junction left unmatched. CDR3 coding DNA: TGCAGTGCTAGAGATGGGACAGAGACCCAAGAGACCCAGTACTTC. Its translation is CSARDGTETQETQYF.

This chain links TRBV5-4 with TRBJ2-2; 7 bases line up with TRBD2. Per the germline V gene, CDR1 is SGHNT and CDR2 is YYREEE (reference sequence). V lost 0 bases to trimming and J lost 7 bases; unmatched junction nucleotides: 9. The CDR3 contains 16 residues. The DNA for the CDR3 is TGTGCCAGCAGCTTGGCCCCGGGAGGTGGAATCGGGGAGCTGTTTTTT. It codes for CASSLAPGGGIGELFF.

DNA for the CDR3: TGTGCCAGCAGTAAGGAGGGGCGGGCAGTAGGAAGCAATCAGCCCCAGCATTTT. It translates to CASSKEGRAVGSNQPQHF. The chain couples TRBV27 to TRBJ1-5; TRBD1 is a possible D gene (5 bases). There are 18 residues in the CDR3. Germline values: CDR1 MNHEY, CDR2 SMNVEV (reference sequence). V lost 5 bases and J lost 1, with 21 bases in between.

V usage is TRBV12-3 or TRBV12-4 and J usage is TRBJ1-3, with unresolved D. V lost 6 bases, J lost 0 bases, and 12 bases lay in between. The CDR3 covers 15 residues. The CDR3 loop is CASRPELVSGNTIYF. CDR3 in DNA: TGTGCCAGCAGACCGGAGCTGGTCTCTGGAAACACCATATATTTT.

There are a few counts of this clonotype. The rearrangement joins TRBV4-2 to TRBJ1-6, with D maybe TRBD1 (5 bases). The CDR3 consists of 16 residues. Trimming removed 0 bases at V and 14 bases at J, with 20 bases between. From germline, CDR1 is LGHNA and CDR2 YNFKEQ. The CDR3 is CASSQESAGSSGALHF. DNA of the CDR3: TGTGCCAGCAGCCAAGAATCGGCAGGGAGCAGCGGAGCCCTCCACTTT.

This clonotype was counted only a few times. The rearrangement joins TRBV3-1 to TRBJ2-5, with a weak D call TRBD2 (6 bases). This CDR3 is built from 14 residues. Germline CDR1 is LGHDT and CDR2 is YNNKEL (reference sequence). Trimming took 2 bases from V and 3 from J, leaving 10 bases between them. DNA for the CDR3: TGTGCCAGCAGCCAATTGGCGGGAAAAGAGACCCAGTACTTC. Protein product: CASSQLAGKETQYF.

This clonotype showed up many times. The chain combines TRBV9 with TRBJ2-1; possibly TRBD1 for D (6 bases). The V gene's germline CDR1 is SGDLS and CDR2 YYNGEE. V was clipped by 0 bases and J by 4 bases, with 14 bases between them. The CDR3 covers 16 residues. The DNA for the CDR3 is TGTGCCAGCAGCGTAGAGGGGACATTTCTTTACAATGAGCAGTTCTTC. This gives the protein CASSVEGTFLYNEQFF.

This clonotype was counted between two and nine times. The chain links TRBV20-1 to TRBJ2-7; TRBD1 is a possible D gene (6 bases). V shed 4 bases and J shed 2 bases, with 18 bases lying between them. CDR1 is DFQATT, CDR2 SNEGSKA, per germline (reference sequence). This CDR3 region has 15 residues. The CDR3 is CSATDRDTGTYEQYF. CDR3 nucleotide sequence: TGCAGTGCTACAGACCGGGACACCGGAACCTACGAGCAGTACTTC.

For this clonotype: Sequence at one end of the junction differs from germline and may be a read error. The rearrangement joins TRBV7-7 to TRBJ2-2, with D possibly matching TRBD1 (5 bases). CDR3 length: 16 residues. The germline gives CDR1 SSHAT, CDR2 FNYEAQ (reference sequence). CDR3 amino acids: CASSLGRAFSTGELFF. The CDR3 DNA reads TGTGCTAGCAGCTTGGGCAGGGCCTTTAGCACCGGGGAGCTGTTTTTT.

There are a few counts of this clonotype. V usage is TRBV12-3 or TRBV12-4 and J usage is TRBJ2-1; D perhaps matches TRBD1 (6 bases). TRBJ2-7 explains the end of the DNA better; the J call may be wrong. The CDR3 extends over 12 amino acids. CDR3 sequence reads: CASSRQDNEQYF. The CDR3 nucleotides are TGTGCCAGCAGTCGACAGGACAATGAGCAGTACTTC.

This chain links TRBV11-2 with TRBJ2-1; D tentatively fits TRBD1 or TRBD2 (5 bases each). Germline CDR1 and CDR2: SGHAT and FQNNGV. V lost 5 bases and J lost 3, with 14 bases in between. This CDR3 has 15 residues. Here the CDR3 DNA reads TGTGCCAGCAGCGAACCGGGACGCCACTACAATGAGCAGTTCTTC. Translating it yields CASSEPGRHYNEQFF.

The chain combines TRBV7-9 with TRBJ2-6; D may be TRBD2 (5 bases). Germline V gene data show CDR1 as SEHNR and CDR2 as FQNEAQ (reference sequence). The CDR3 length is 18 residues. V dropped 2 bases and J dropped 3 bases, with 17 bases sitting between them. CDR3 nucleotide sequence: TGTGCCAGCAGCTTAACCCATGGGAGTTTAGATGGGGCCAACGTCCTGACTTTC. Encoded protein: CASSLTHGSLDGANVLTF.

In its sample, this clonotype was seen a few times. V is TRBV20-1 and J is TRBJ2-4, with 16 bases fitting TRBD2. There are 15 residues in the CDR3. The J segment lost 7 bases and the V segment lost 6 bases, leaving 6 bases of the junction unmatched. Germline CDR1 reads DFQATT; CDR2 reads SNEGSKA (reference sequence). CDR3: CSAGTSGGASNIQYF. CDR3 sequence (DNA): TGCAGTGCGGGGACTAGCGGGGGGGCCAGTAACATTCAGTACTTC.

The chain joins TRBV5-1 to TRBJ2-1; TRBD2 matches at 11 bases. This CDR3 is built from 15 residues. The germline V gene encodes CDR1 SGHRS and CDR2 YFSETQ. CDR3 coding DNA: TGCACCACCAGGGGAGGGACTAGCGGCTACAATGAGCAGTTCTTC. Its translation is CTTRGGTSGYNEQFF. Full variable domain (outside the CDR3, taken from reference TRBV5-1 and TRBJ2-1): KAGVTQTPRYLIKTRGQQVTLSCSPISGHRSVSWYQQTPGQGLQFLFEYFSETQRNKGNFPGRFSGRQFSNSRSEMNVSTLELGDSALYLCTTRGGTSGYNEQFFGPGTRLTVL.

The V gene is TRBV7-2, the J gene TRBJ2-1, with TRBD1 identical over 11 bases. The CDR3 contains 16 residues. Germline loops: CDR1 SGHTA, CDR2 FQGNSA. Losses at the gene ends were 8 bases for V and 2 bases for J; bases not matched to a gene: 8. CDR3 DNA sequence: TGTGCCAGCTCCCTCGGACAGGGGGCCGCCTACAATGAGCAGTTCTTC. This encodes CASSLGQGAAYNEQFF.

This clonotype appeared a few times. The CDR3 loop is CASSPDRFSGEQYF. The CDR3 region has the DNA TGTGCCAGCAGCCCGGACAGGTTTTCGGGGGAGCAGTACTTC. This chain connects TRBV7-2 to TRBJ2-7; 7 bases line up with TRBD1. Germline loops: CDR1 SGHTA, CDR2 FQGNSA. The trim removed 5 bases at V and 7 bases at J, leaving 11 bases unmatched. This CDR3 spans 14 amino acids.

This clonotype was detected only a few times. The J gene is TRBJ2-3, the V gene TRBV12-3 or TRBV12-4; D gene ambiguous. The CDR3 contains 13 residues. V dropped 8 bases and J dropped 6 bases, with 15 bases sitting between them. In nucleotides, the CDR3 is TGTGCCAGCGCCGGCCGGCTTTTGGATACGCAGTATTTT. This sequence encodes CASAGRLLDTQYF.

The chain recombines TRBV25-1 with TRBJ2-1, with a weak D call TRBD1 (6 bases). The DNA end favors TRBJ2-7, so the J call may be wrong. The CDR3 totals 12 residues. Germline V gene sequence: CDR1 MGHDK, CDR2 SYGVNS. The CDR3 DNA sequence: TGTGCCAGCAGTGAACCACAGGGTAAGCAGTACTTC. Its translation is CASSEPQGKQYF.

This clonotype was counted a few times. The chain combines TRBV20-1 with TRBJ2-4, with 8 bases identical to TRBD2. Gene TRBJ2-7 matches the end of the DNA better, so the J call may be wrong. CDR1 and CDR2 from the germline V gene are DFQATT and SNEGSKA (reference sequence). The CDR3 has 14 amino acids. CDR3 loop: CSAISGTSVYEQYF. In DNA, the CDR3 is TGCAGTGCTATCTCGGGGACTAGTGTTTACGAGCAGTACTTC.

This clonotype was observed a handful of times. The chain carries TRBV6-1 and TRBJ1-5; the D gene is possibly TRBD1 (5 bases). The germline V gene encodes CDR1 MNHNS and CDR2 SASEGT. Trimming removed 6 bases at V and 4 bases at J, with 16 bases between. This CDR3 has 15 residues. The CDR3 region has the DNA TGTGCCAGCAGGACCCAGGGCGCCGGGAATCAGCCCCAGCATTTT. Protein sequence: CASRTQGAGNQPQHF.